The 26 T cell receptor beta chains reported below all come from one sample, sequenced in a study of CD8+ T cells in alopecia areata. Treatment here: oral pan-JAK inhibitor, 5-10 mg twice daily. Extraction of RNA preceded its reverse transcription into cDNA, which served as the sequencing template. The data were produced by immunoSEQ multiplex PCR, yet TCRdb's version contains in-frame clones alone and is incomplete. The data contain approximately 180,000 clones, more than 55% of them singletons. Source: CD4+ T cells sorted from blood, taken around week 49, from a patient treated with tofacitinib. These receptors were collected from a human donor with alopecia areata.

The chain has TRBV30 and TRBJ2-5, with D perhaps TRBD2 (6 bases). This CDR3 comprises 13 residues. Germline V gene lookup returns CDR1 GTSNPN and CDR2 SVGIG (reference sequence). The germline V and J ends were trimmed by 1 base and 7 bases, with 13 bases remaining between them. The CDR3 DNA sequence: TGTGCCTGGAGTGAAGGGGCGGGGACGACCCAGTACTTC. Its translation: CAWSEGAGTTQYF. Based on the CDR3 plus reference TRBV30 and TRBJ2-5, the full variable domain is SQTIHQWPATLVQPVGSPLSLECTVEGTSNPNLYWYRQAAGRGLQLLFYSVGIGQISSEVPQNLSASRPQDRQFILSSKKLLLSDSGFYLCAWSEGAGTTQYFGPGTRLLVL.

The chain couples TRBV30 to TRBJ1-5; D call uncertain. V was clipped by 2 bases and J by 11 bases, with 13 bases between them. This CDR3 is built from 12 residues. The germline gives CDR1 GTSNPN, CDR2 SVGIG (reference sequence). The CDR3 DNA reads TGTGCCTGGAGTACTACGGGAGGAACCCAGCATTTT. Amino acids: CAWSTTGGTQHF.

The chain joins TRBV7-2 to TRBJ1-2; tentative D call: TRBD1 (5 bases). CDR1 is SGHTA, CDR2 FQGNSA, per germline. The CDR3 covers 13 residues. With 7 bases removed from V and 5 bases from J, the gap between germline ends came to 14 bases. In DNA form, the CDR3 reads TGTGCCAGCACGGGGTCCTGGGGGTATGGCTACACCTTC. It encodes CASTGSWGYGYTF.

This chain uses TRBV11-3 with TRBJ2-1; 8 nucleotides match TRBD2. The CDR3 extends over 15 amino acids. V lost 5 bases and J lost 4; bases outside the gene matches: 7. The germline gives CDR1 SGHNT, CDR2 YENEEA. The CDR3: CASSRGTSGYNEQFF. DNA of the CDR3: TGTGCCAGCAGCCGAGGAACTAGCGGATACAATGAGCAGTTCTTC. Together with reference TRBV11-3 and TRBJ2-1, the CDR3 gives the full variable domain: EAGVVQSPRYKIIEKKQPVAFWCNPISGHNTLYWYLQNLGQGPELLIRYENEEAVDDSQLPKDRFSAERLKGVDSTLKIQPAELGDSAVYLCASSRGTSGYNEQFFGPGTRLTVL.

This clone occurred a few times. V usage is TRBV2 and J usage is TRBJ1-1, with D maybe TRBD1 (5 bases). The ends were cut back, 5 bases at V and 0 bases at J, with 16 bases in the middle. CDR3 length: 16 residues. The V gene's germline CDR1 is SNHLY and CDR2 FYNNEI. This CDR3 reads CASSKLGTTLNTEAFF. DNA of the CDR3: TGTGCCAGCAGTAAGTTAGGGACGACCCTGAACACTGAAGCTTTCTTT.

The chain employs TRBV19 and TRBJ1-5, with a tentative D call TRBD1 (5 bases). The CDR3 is 15 residues long. Looked up from germline, CDR1 is LNHDA and CDR2 is SQIVND (reference sequence). Between the trimmed V and J ends, which lost 7 bases and 4 bases, there was a span of 17 bases. The CDR3 here is CASKMGVTQNQPQHF. The CDR3 coding sequence is TGTGCCAGTAAAATGGGGGTGACTCAAAATCAGCCCCAGCATTTT.

The chain employs TRBV19 and TRBJ2-3; no definite D call. The CDR3 extends over 12 amino acids. In germline, CDR1 is LNHDA, CDR2 SQIVND (reference sequence). V was trimmed by 6 bases and J by 3 bases, leaving 7 bases between them. DNA for the CDR3: TGTGCCAGTAGGTCGTTGACAGATACGCAGTATTTT. It specifies CASRSLTDTQYF.

The V gene is TRBV5-6, the J gene TRBJ1-1; D call uncertain. The germline gives CDR1 SGHDT, CDR2 YYEEEE. The V end was cut by 3 bases, the J end by 0 bases, with 9 bases between. The CDR3 totals 14 residues. Written as DNA, the CDR3 is TGTGCCAGCAGCTCTCCACGAGTGAACACTGAAGCTTTCTTT. It specifies CASSSPRVNTEAFF.

The rearrangement links TRBV7-2 to TRBJ2-4, with 7 bases fitting TRBD1. The germline V gene has CDR1 SGHTA and CDR2 FQGNSA. V lost 2 bases, J lost 3 bases, and 4 bases stayed unmatched. The CDR3 is 15 residues long. In DNA form, the CDR3 reads TGTGCCAGCAGCTTACCGACAGGGCGCAAAAACATTCAGTACTTC. As protein: CASSLPTGRKNIQYF. Drawing the rest from reference TRBV7-2 and TRBJ2-4, the complete variable domain is GAGVSQSPSNKVTEKGKDVELRCDPISGHTALYWYRQSLGQGLEFLIYFQGNSAPDKSGLPSDRFSAERTGGSVSTLTIQRTQQEDSAVYLCASSLPTGRKNIQYFGAGTRLSVL.

The CDR3 sequence: CASTSFGTGNSPLHF. CDR3 in DNA: TGTGCCAGTACCTCTTTTGGGACTGGGAATTCACCCCTCCACTTT. The chain is built from TRBV19 and TRBJ1-6, with D possibly matching TRBD1 (5 bases). The CDR3 runs 15 residues. CDR1 and CDR2 (germline): LNHDA, SQIVND (reference sequence). Trimming took 7 bases from V and 7 from J, leaving 17 bases between them.

V and J are TRBV5-6 and TRBJ2-3, with 10 bases lining up with TRBD1. This CDR3 spans 16 amino acids. J was trimmed by 7 bases and V by 5 bases; bases with no gene match: 13. Germline V gives CDR1 SGHDT, CDR2 YYEEEE. DNA for the CDR3: TGTGCCAGCAGGGATAACGACAGGGGGCGGGAATATACGCAGTATTTT. Translating it yields CASRDNDRGREYTQYF.

The V call is TRBV11-2, the J call TRBJ2-7; TRBD2 is a possible D gene (5 bases). Germline CDR1 is SGHAT and CDR2 is FQNNGV. Trimming cost V 6 bases and J 0 bases, with 15 bases left between them. CDR3 size: 15 residues. Written as DNA, the CDR3 is TGTGCCAGCAGTTCCGACTACCTTAGCTCCTACGAGCAGTACTTC. It is translated as CASSSDYLSSYEQYF.

The chain joins TRBV29-1 to TRBJ2-2; a weak D match, TRBD2 (5 bases). CDR1 is SQVTM and CDR2 is ANQGSEA in the germline V gene. The CDR3 consists of 13 residues. Trimming removed 5 bases at V and 4 bases at J, with 11 bases between. The CDR3 nucleotides read TGCAGCGTTACCGTTGGAGGCACCGGGGAGCTGTTTTTT. Amino acids: CSVTVGGTGELFF.

This sequence joins TRBV5-1 and TRBJ2-2; TRBD2 might be the D (7 bases). Deletions cut 0 bases from V and 4 bases from J, with 19 bases between. Per the germline V gene, CDR1 is SGHRS and CDR2 is YFSETQ. This CDR3 spans 18 amino acids. As DNA, the CDR3 is TGCGCCAGCAGCTTGGCCGCGGGGGCCCAAGCGGGCACCGGGGAGCTGTTTTTT. Its protein is CASSLAAGAQAGTGELFF.

This chain uses TRBV6-5 with TRBJ1-5; TRBD1 might be the D (5 bases). CDR3 length: 15 amino acids. Germline V gene sequence: CDR1 MNHEY, CDR2 SVGAGI. The V and J ends lost 6 bases and 0 bases respectively, with 12 bases between them. CDR3 nucleotides: TGTGCCAGCAGAACCGACAGATTTAGCAATCAGCCCCAGCATTTT. It specifies CASRTDRFSNQPQHF.

This chain uses TRBV19 with TRBJ1-5, with D unclear. Trimming shortened V by 6 bases and J by 3 bases, and 15 bases separated the two germline ends. Germline values: CDR1 LNHDA, CDR2 SQIVND (reference sequence). This CDR3 contains 15 residues. Here the CDR3 reads CASRAPGSPNQPQHF. In nucleotides, the CDR3 is TGTGCCAGTAGGGCCCCGGGGTCTCCCAATCAGCCCCAGCATTTT.

V gene TRBV5-4 combines with J gene TRBJ2-1, with D possibly matching TRBD1 (8 bases). This CDR3 has 15 amino acids. The germline CDR1 and CDR2 sequences are SGHNT and YYREEE (reference sequence). The V and J ends lost 4 bases and 7 bases respectively, with 18 bases between them. CDR3 DNA: TGTGCCAGCAGCCCTAGCGGACAGGGTGCGAATGAGCAGTTCTTC. Encoded protein: CASSPSGQGANEQFF. The full variable domain, in which reference TRBV5-4 and TRBJ2-1 provide the parts outside the CDR3, is ETGVTQSPTHLIKTRGQQVTLRCSSQSGHNTVSWYQQALGQGPQFIFQYYREEENGRGNFPPRFSGLQFPNYSSELNVNALELDDSALYLCASSPSGQGANEQFFGPGTRLTVL.

The chain uses TRBV12-5 and TRBJ2-3; TRBD2 matches 9 bases. V shed 5 bases and J 3 bases; nucleotides not matched to a gene: 3. CDR3 size: 14 residues. Germline lookup yields CDR1 LGHNT and CDR2 FRNRAP. CDR3 sequence reads: CASGRGLATDTQYF. The CDR3 coding sequence is TGTGCTAGTGGTCGAGGACTAGCGACAGATACGCAGTATTTT.

In this sample, this clone turned up a few times. The chain combines TRBV10-3 with TRBJ1-2; maybe TRBD1 (6 bases). CDR1 is ENHRY and CDR2 is SYGVKD in the germline V gene. Trimming pared 7 bases from V and 0 bases from J, leaving 12 bases between. The CDR3 consists of 14 residues. The chain's CDR3 is CAIKAGAANYGYTF. The CDR3 DNA reads TGTGCCATCAAGGCGGGGGCGGCTAACTATGGCTACACCTTC.

The chain links TRBV10-3 to TRBJ2-7; D gene uncertain. The CDR3 totals 11 residues. Trimming removed 6 bases at V and 4 bases at J, with 7 bases between. Germline V CDR1 and CDR2: ENHRY, SYGVKD. The CDR3 bases are TGTGCCATCAGCAGTACGTACGAGCAGTACTTC. Protein sequence: CAISSTYEQYF.

The chain uses TRBV5-5 and TRBJ2-7; 9 nucleotides agree with TRBD1. Losses at the gene ends were 3 bases for V and 0 bases for J; bases not matched to a gene: 7. CDR1 is SGHKS, CDR2 YYEKEE, per germline (reference sequence). There are 16 residues in the CDR3. This CDR3 reads CASSSVDRGRSYEQYF. In DNA form, the CDR3 reads TGTGCCAGCAGCTCCGTGGACAGGGGTCGCTCCTACGAGCAGTACTTC.

This clone appeared a few times. This chain uses TRBV29-1 with TRBJ2-1, with D possibly TRBD1 on 7 matching bases. The CDR3 loop spans 13 amino acids. CDR1 and CDR2 (germline): SQVTM, ANQGSEA. The V and J ends lost 7 bases and 5 bases respectively, with 15 bases between them. As DNA, the CDR3 is TGCAGCGGGTGGAGGGGGCTTAACAATGAGCAGTTCTTC. Its protein is CSGWRGLNNEQFF.

The rearrangement joins TRBV29-1 to TRBJ1-1; 7 nucleotides match TRBD1. The germline V gene has CDR1 SQVTM and CDR2 ANQGSEA. The CDR3 has 12 residues. V trimming: 7 bases; J trimming: 1 base; junction bases outside the gene matches: 3. This CDR3 reads CSAWTGNTEAFF. The CDR3 coding sequence is TGCAGCGCATGGACAGGGAACACTGAAGCTTTCTTT.

The CDR3 sequence is CASSLTGKDTQYF. The CDR3 bases are TGTGCCAGCAGTTTAACCGGGAAAGATACGCAGTATTTT. The chain uses TRBV27 and TRBJ2-3; D might be TRBD2 (5 bases). There are 13 residues in the CDR3. Germline V gene lookup returns CDR1 MNHEY and CDR2 SMNVEV (reference sequence). Trimming cost V 2 bases and J 5 bases, with 8 bases left between them.

This clone has more than one count but fewer than ten. The V and J genes are TRBV5-1 and TRBJ2-2; D not certain. V shed 0 bases and J shed 6 bases, with 6 bases lying between them. This CDR3 region has 13 residues. Germline CDR1 SGHRS, CDR2 YFSETQ. CDR3: CASSLARSGELFF. The CDR3 region has the DNA TGCGCCAGCAGCTTGGCCAGATCCGGGGAGCTGTTTTTT.

The chain recombines TRBV4-2 with TRBJ1-6; unclear D gene. V lost 4 bases and J lost 7, with 11 bases in between. CDR1 and CDR2 (germline): LGHNA, YNFKEQ. This CDR3 comprises 14 residues. This CDR3 is CASSPEGRNSPLHF. Here the CDR3 DNA reads TGTGCCAGCAGCCCAGAGGGCAGAAATTCACCCCTCCACTTT.